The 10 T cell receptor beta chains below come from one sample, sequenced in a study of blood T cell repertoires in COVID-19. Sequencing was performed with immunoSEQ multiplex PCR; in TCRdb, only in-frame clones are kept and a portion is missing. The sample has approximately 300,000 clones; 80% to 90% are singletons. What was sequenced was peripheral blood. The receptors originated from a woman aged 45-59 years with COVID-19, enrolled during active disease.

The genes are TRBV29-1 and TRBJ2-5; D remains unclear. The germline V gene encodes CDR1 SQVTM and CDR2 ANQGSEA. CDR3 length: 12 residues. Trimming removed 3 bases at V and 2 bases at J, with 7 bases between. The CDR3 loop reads CSVDGRQETQYF. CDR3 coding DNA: TGCAGCGTTGATGGCAGACAAGAGACCCAGTACTTC. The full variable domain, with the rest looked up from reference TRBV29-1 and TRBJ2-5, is SAVISQKPSRDICQRGTSLTIQCQVDSQVTMMFWYRQQPGQSLTLIATANQGSEATYESGFVIDKFPISRPNLTFSTLTVSNMSPEDSSIYLCSVDGRQETQYFGPGTRLLVL.

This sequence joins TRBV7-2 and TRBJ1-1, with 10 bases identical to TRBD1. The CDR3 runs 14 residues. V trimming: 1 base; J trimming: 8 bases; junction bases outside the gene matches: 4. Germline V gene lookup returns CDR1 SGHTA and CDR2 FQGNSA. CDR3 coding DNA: TGTGCCAGCAGCTTAGTGGGGACAGGGGCCGAAGCTTTCTTT. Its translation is CASSLVGTGAEAFF.

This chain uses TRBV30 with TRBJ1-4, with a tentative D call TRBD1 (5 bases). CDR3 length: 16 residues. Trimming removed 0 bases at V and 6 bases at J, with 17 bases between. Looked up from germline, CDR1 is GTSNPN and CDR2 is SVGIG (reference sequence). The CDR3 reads CAWSVPRDMIDEKLFF. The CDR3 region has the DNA TGTGCCTGGAGTGTCCCCAGGGATATGATTGATGAAAAACTGTTTTTT.

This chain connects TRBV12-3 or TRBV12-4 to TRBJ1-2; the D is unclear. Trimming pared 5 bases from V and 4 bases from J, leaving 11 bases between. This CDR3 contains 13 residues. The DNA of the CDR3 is TGTGCCAGCAGTCCCCCCGGGATCTATGGCTACACCTTC. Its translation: CASSPPGIYGYTF.

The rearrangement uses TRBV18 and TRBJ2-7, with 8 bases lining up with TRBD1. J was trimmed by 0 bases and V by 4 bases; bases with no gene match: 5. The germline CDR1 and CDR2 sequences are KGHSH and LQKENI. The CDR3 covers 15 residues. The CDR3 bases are TGTGCCAGCTCACGGCAGGGACAGGCCTCCTACGAGCAGTACTTC. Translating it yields CASSRQGQASYEQYF.

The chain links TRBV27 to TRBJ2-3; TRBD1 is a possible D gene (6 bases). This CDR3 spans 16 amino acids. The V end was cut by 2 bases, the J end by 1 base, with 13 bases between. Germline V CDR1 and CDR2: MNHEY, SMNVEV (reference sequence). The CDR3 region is CASSLRSTGGTDTQYF. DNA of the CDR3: TGTGCCAGCAGTTTACGGTCGACAGGTGGCACAGATACGCAGTATTTT.

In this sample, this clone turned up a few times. Here the CDR3 DNA reads TGTGCCAGCAGTTTTGGGCGGACAGGGTCTGAAGCTTTCTTT. It encodes CASSFGRTGSEAFF. The rearrangement joins TRBV27 to TRBJ1-1; 8 bases agree with TRBD1. This CDR3 has 14 amino acids. From germline, CDR1 is MNHEY and CDR2 SMNVEV (reference sequence). V shed 3 bases, J shed 6 bases, and the junction held 6 bases outside the gene matches.

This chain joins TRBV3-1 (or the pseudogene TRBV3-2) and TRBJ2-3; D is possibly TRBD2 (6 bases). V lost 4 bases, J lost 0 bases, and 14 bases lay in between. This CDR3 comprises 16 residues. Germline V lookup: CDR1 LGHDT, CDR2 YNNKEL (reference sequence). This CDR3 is CASSRLSGTSTDTQYF. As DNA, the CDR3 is TGTGCCAGCAGCCGACTATCCGGGACTAGCACAGATACGCAGTATTTT.

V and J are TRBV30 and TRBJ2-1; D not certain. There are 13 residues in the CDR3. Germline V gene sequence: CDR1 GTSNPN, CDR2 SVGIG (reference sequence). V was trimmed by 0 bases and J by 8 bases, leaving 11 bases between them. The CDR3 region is CAWSVGVADEQFF. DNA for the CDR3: TGTGCCTGGAGTGTAGGAGTAGCCGATGAGCAGTTCTTC.

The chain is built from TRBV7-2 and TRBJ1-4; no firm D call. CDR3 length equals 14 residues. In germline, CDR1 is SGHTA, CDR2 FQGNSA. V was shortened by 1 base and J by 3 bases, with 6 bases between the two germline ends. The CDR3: CASSLEFSNEKLFF. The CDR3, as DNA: TGTGCCAGCAGCTTAGAATTCTCTAATGAAAAACTGTTTTTT.